What follows are 14 T cell receptor beta chains derived from one specimen sequenced in a study of blood T cell repertoires in COVID-19. Some clones are missing from TCRdb's copy, which holds only in-frame ones; the method was immunoSEQ multiplex PCR. This sample has fewer than 250,000 clones, with about 91% found just once. Material for sequencing was peripheral blood. These TCRs come from a man aged 30-40 years with acute or convalescent COVID-19.

The CDR3 DNA is TGTGCCAGCAGTTTAGGGGGCAGGTCGAACACCGGGGAGCTGTTTTTT. Amino acids: CASSLGGRSNTGELFF. The genes are TRBV28 and TRBJ2-2, with D perhaps matching TRBD1 (6 bases). The V and J ends lost 2 bases and 0 bases respectively, with 10 bases between them. The CDR3 has 16 residues. The germline V gene has CDR1 MDHEN and CDR2 SYDVKM.

This chain connects TRBV28 to TRBJ1-1, with 7 bases lining up with TRBD1. CDR1 and CDR2 (germline): MDHEN, SYDVKM. This CDR3 is built from 15 residues. V lost 4 bases and J lost 1; bases outside the gene matches: 6. The CDR3 reads CASSSTGTANTEAFF. In DNA form, the CDR3 reads TGTGCCAGCAGTTCAACCGGGACAGCGAACACTGAAGCTTTCTTT.

This chain joins TRBV2 and TRBJ2-1; a possible D gene is TRBD1 (5 bases). Trimming took off 2 bases at V and 0 bases at J, with 5 bases between the two ends. The germline gives CDR1 SNHLY, CDR2 FYNNEI. The CDR3 spans 14 residues. CDR3: CASSEQGSYNEQFF. In DNA form, the CDR3 reads TGTGCCAGCAGTGAACAGGGCTCCTACAATGAGCAGTTCTTC.

V is TRBV19 and J is TRBJ1-1; D perhaps matches TRBD1 (6 bases). CDR1 LNHDA and CDR2 SQIVND come from the germline V gene (reference sequence). The CDR3 length is 13 residues. V lost 5 bases to trimming and J lost 0 bases, with 7 bases between them. The CDR3 reads CASSWGLNTEAFF. The CDR3 DNA follows: TGTGCCAGTAGTTGGGGGCTGAACACTGAAGCTTTCTTT.

The chain couples TRBV7-8 to TRBJ2-7; D remains ambiguous. The germline V gene encodes CDR1 SGHVS and CDR2 FQNEAQ. V gave up 5 bases and J gave up 3 bases, with 32 bases separating them. The CDR3 length is 20 residues. CDR3 sequence (DNA): TGTGCCAGCAGCGGCCCCGTGGAGCCTCTAGTCAGCGACCAGTTCTACGAGCAGTACTTC. It yields the protein CASSGPVEPLVSDQFYEQYF.

The gene calls are TRBV5-5 and TRBJ2-1, with a possible D match to TRBD2 (5 bases). This CDR3 is 15 amino acids long. The V gene lost 4 bases and the J gene lost 9 bases, with 20 bases spanning the gap. The germline V gene has CDR1 SGHKS and CDR2 YYEKEE (reference sequence). The CDR3 region has the DNA TGTGCCAGCAGCGCCCGGGTTGGCGGGTCGCCTGAGCAGTTCTTC. This translates into CASSARVGGSPEQFF.

About this clone: Other DNA sequences within the sample encode an identical CDR3. V gene TRBV6-1 combines with J gene TRBJ1-1; D is undetermined. The CDR3 loop spans 13 amino acids. Germline loops: CDR1 MNHNS, CDR2 SASEGT. Trimming took off 3 bases at V and 1 base at J, with 6 bases between the two ends. CDR3 DNA: TGTGCCAGCAGTGAGACACGGAACACTGAAGCTTTCTTT. It encodes CASSETRNTEAFF.

V is TRBV7-9 and J is TRBJ2-2; TRBD2 matches at 9 bases. Trimming cost V 3 bases and J 2 bases; bases outside gene matches: 13. CDR1 is SEHNR and CDR2 is FQNEAQ in the germline V gene (reference sequence). This CDR3 comprises 19 residues. The CDR3 region has the DNA TGTGCCAGCAGCTTCCCCAAGCGGGGGGAACCCCTTAACACCGGGGAGCTGTTTTTT. Translation gives CASSFPKRGEPLNTGELFF.

The chain is built from TRBV2 and TRBJ2-1, with D tentatively TRBD2 (5 bases). Trimming took off 7 bases at V and 8 bases at J, with 18 bases between the two ends. CDR3 length: 14 amino acids. The V gene's germline CDR1 is SNHLY and CDR2 FYNNEI. CDR3 nucleotide sequence: TGTGCCAGCACAGACTACGTTGCTTTAGATGAGCAGTTCTTC. Amino acids: CASTDYVALDEQFF.

The V and J genes are TRBV6-2 or TRBV6-3 and TRBJ2-1, with 8 bases aligning to TRBD1. The CDR3 is made up of 12 amino acids. Germline CDR1 MNHEY, CDR2 SVGEGT. J lost 12 bases, V lost 2 bases, and 3 bases had no gene match. CDR3 sequence reads: CASSYDRGRQFF. In DNA form, the CDR3 reads TGTGCCAGCAGTTACGACAGGGGAAGGCAGTTCTTC.

The J gene is TRBJ2-3, the V gene TRBV7-9; D call uncertain. Trimming pared 1 base from V and 0 bases from J, leaving 5 bases between. Germline V lookup: CDR1 SEHNR, CDR2 FQNEAQ (reference sequence). The CDR3 is made up of 14 amino acids. Written as DNA, the CDR3 is TGTGCCAGCAGCTTAGGGCAGAGCACAGATACGCAGTATTTT. Its translation: CASSLGQSTDTQYF.

The chain employs TRBV6-2 or TRBV6-3 and TRBJ2-2; the match to TRBD1 covers 8 bases. The V and J ends lost 5 bases and 5 bases, in that order; junction bases with no gene match: 4. The CDR3 extends over 14 amino acids. The germline V gene encodes CDR1 MNHEY and CDR2 SVGEGT. Here the CDR3 reads CASSGQGATGELFF. DNA for the CDR3: TGTGCCAGCAGTGGCCAGGGGGCGACCGGGGAGCTGTTTTTT.

The chain employs TRBV30 and TRBJ2-7; 9 bases map to TRBD1. After removal of 5 bases from V and 5 bases from J, the junction contained 7 bases not matched to a gene. Germline V gene lookup returns CDR1 GTSNPN and CDR2 SVGIG (reference sequence). The CDR3 contains 13 residues. DNA for the CDR3: TGTGCCTGGTGCCAGGGGACAGGGAACGAGCAGTACTTC. It codes for CAWCQGTGNEQYF.

The gene calls are TRBV4-1 and TRBJ2-7; D might be TRBD2 (7 bases). Trimming removed 0 bases from V and 3 bases from J, with 15 bases in between. The CDR3 sequence is 16 residues long. Germline loops: CDR1 MGHRA, CDR2 YSYEKL. The DNA for the CDR3 is TGCGCCAGCAGCCAAGATGACGCGGGGGCATACTACGAGCAGTACTTC. This translates into CASSQDDAGAYYEQYF.